The rows below give T cell receptor beta chains drawn from one sample of a study of T cells in Graves' hyperthyroidism and ophthalmopathy. One entry per CDR3 protein, called by TCRdb with MiXCR from the multiplex PCR reads. Of roughly 250,000 distinct CDR3 sequences in the sample, just over 14% were seen once. Sequenced input: blood. The receptor source for this set is a woman aged 35 to 49 with Graves' hyperthyroidism that later progressed to Graves' ophthalmopathy. Each CDR3 is given with its conserved first and last residue. Each record gives: clone size, J gene, V gene, D gene, CDR3 protein, CDR3 DNA. D genes are given only for firm matches. Where a row states a size, it is once, few, many or the class of an expanded clone; other rows omit it.

. | TRBJ1-5 | TRBV13 | . | CASSFGGRGMYQPQHF | TGTGCCAGCAGCTTTGGGGGCAGGGGAATGTATCAGCCCCAGCATTTT
many | TRBJ2-1 | TRBV7-9 | . | CASSKTMAINEQFF | TGTGCCAGCTCCAAAACAATGGCAATCAATGAGCAGTTCTTC
many | TRBJ2-7 | TRBV2 | TRBD2 | CATSSGSRAYEQYF | TGTGCCACCTCAAGCGGGAGCCGAGCCTACGAGCAGTACTTC
few | TRBJ2-1 | TRBV20-1 | TRBD1 | CSARGDREYNEQFF | TGCAGTGCTAGAGGGGACAGGGAATACAATGAGCAGTTCTTC
many | TRBJ1-2 | TRBV3-1 | TRBD1 | CASSRWDRISNYGYTF | TGTGCCAGCAGCCGATGGGACAGGATCTCTAACTATGGCTACACCTTC
. | TRBJ1-1 | TRBV6-2/TRBV6-3 | . | CASSYWGRQLNTEAFF | TGTGCCAGCAGTTACTGGGGGCGACAGCTTAACACTGAAGCTTTCTTT
few | TRBJ1-2 | TRBV5-6 | TRBD1 | CASSPGTGVYGYTF | TGTGCCAGCAGCCCCGGGACAGGGGTCTATGGCTACACCTTC
once | TRBJ2-2 | TRBV4-2 | . | CASSQELGIITGELFF | TGTGCCAGCAGCCAAGAATTGGGGATCATAACCGGGGAGCTGTTTTTT
many | TRBJ2-7 | TRBV4-1 | TRBD1 | CASSQLTGSVEQYF | TGCGCCAGCAGCCAATTGACAGGGTCCGTCGAGCAGTACTTC
few | TRBJ1-1 | TRBV5-1 | TRBD1 | CASSLKGLETGAVNTEAFF | TGCGCCAGCAGCTTGAAAGGCCTTGAGACAGGGGCGGTGAACACTGAAGCTTTCTTT
. | TRBJ2-1 | TRBV10-3 | . | CAISDGIRNEQFF | TGTGCCATCAGTGATGGTATTCGCAATGAGCAGTTCTTC
many | TRBJ2-7 | TRBV6-1 | . | CASSVEAYEQYF | TGTGCCAGCAGTGTTGAGGCGTACGAGCAGTACTTC
many | TRBJ1-1 | TRBV28 | . | CASINLRSSTEAFF | TGTGCCAGCATAAATTTGAGGTCCTCCACTGAAGCTTTCTTT
few | TRBJ1-1 | TRBV6-1 | . | CAPVMNTEAFF | TGTGCTCCAGTGATGAACACTGAAGCTTTCTTT
many | TRBJ2-7 | TRBV6-1 | . | CASTPFQSSYEQYF | TGTGCCAGCACCCCATTTCAAAGCTCCTACGAGCAGTACTTC
many | TRBJ2-5 | TRBV28 | . | CASSLRGSYQETQYF | TGTGCCAGCAGCCTGAGAGGGAGCTACCAAGAGACCCAGTACTTC
few | TRBJ1-5 | TRBV11-2 | . | CASSLGPGRQPQHF | TGTGCCAGCAGCTTAGGACCGGGCCGCCAGCCCCAGCATTTT
. | TRBJ1-1 | TRBV19 | . | CVSSIEKWYTEAFF | TGTGTCAGTAGTATCGAGAAATGGTACACTGAAGCTTTCTTT
once | TRBJ2-3 | TRBV12-3/TRBV12-4 | TRBD2 | CASSRTSGSEGDTQYF | TGTGCCAGCAGCCGGACTAGCGGGAGTGAGGGAGATACGCAGTATTTT
many | TRBJ2-1 | TRBV7-9 | . | CASPRPLTGTVQYEQFF | TGTGCCAGCCCCCGACCTCTTACCGGGACGGTTCAATATGAGCAGTTCTTC
. | TRBJ1-2 | TRBV10-2 | TRBD1 | CASSESGQNNYGYTF | TGCGCCAGCAGTGAGTCGGGACAGAACAACTATGGCTACACCTTC
few | TRBJ1-3 | TRBV20-1 | . | CSARDSRGSGNTIYF | TGCAGTGCTAGAGATTCTCGGGGGTCTGGAAACACCATATATTTT
many | TRBJ2-7 | TRBV11-3 | . | CASSLDATGTYEQYF | TGTGCCAGCAGCTTAGATGCGACAGGGACTTACGAGCAGTACTTC
many | TRBJ2-1 | TRBV6-1 | TRBD2 | CASRATSGDYNEQFF | TGTGCCAGCAGGGCAACTAGCGGAGACTACAATGAGCAGTTCTTC
. | TRBJ2-3 | TRBV20-1 | . | CSARDPLLAGSTDTQYF | TGCAGTGCTAGAGATCCTTTATTGGCGGGGAGCACAGATACGCAGTATTTT
few | TRBJ2-3 | TRBV6-2/TRBV6-3 | . | CASSYSSFDTQYF | TGTGCCAGCAGTTACTCGAGTTTCGATACGCAGTATTTT
few | TRBJ2-7 | TRBV11-2 | . | CASSFGGTGYEQYF | TGTGCCAGCAGCTTTGGGGGAACGGGCTACGAGCAGTACTTC
. | TRBJ2-5 | TRBV4-1 | TRBD2 | CASSQGVPGLAGGETQYF | TGCGCCAGCAGCCAAGGCGTACCGGGACTAGCGGGAGGAGAGACCCAGTACTTC
few | TRBJ2-2 | TRBV9 | TRBD2 | CASSAYSSGRAVGELFF | TGTGCCAGCAGCGCCTATTCAAGCGGGAGGGCCGTCGGGGAGCTGTTTTTT
few | TRBJ2-1 | TRBV6-1 | TRBD2 | CASRPGTSAYNEQFF | TGTGCCAGCAGACCCGGGACTAGCGCCTACAATGAGCAGTTCTTC
many | TRBJ1-6 | TRBV6-1 | . | CASSEARMPYNSPLHF | TGTGCCAGCAGTGAGGCCCGGATGCCCTATAATTCACCCCTCCACTTT
many | TRBJ2-7 | TRBV28 | TRBD2 | CASSPSSGSYHEQYF | TGTGCCAGCAGCCCCTCTAGCGGGAGTTACCACGAGCAGTACTTC
many | TRBJ1-5 | TRBV6-1 | . | CASRVARAPNQPQHF | TGTGCCAGCAGGGTCGCTCGAGCCCCCAATCAGCCCCAGCATTTT
many | TRBJ2-7 | TRBV11-3 | . | CASSLTSGSEQYF | TGTGCCAGCAGCCTAACAAGCGGGTCCGAGCAGTACTTC
. | TRBJ2-7 | TRBV28 | TRBD1 | CASSFVGQGAYEQYF | TGTGCCAGCAGTTTTGTGGGACAGGGGGCCTACGAGCAGTACTTC
many | TRBJ1-6 | TRBV28 | . | CATLRGISYNSPLHF | TGTGCCACGCTTCGGGGGATCTCCTATAATTCACCCCTCCACTTT
. | TRBJ2-1 | TRBV29-1 | TRBD2 | CSAIGHSGSSYNEQFF | TGCAGCGCAATAGGGCATAGCGGGAGCTCCTACAATGAGCAGTTCTTC
many | TRBJ2-1 | TRBV6-1 | TRBD1 | CASRHSQGVRVNEQFF | TGTGCCAGCAGACACAGTCAGGGGGTAAGGGTAAATGAGCAGTTCTTC
many | TRBJ1-1 | TRBV5-1 | . | CASSLGRVDTEAFF | TGCGCCAGCAGCTTGGGCAGGGTTGACACTGAAGCTTTCTTT
many | TRBJ2-1 | TRBV6-1 | . | CASKVPEGYNEQFF | TGTGCCAGCAAGGTTCCGGAGGGCTACAATGAGCAGTTCTTC
. | TRBJ1-1 | TRBV19 | . | CVSSIDRGWSTEAFF | TGTGTCAGTAGTATAGATCGGGGGTGGAGCACTGAAGCTTTCTTT
many | TRBJ2-1 | TRBV7-9 | TRBD2 | CASSSRLRLARYNEQFF | TGTGCCAGCAGCTCCCGGCTAAGACTAGCGCGGTACAATGAGCAGTTCTTC
few | TRBJ1-1 | TRBV6-1 | . | CASRVLHREINTEAFF | TGTGCCAGCAGGGTACTACACAGGGAAATTAACACTGAAGCTTTCTTT